This is a list of T cell receptor beta chains from one sample in a study of T cell changes during pregnancy in multiple sclerosis. Clones were read by immunoSEQ multiplex PCR, and TCRdb kept only the in-frame ones, dropping some. The table lists tens of thousands of clones, 80% to 90% of them singletons, with more than 0.9% in the top ten. Sequenced here: CD4+ T cells from peripheral blood mononuclear cells, sampled after pregnancy. These receptors were taken from a female donor with multiple sclerosis, enrolled in a pregnancy study. Both conserved end residues are part of each CDR3. A D gene is named only where the DNA matches it firmly. Only some rows state a clone size, as once, few, many or a class for expanded clones.

d_call	v_call	j_call	clone_size	cdr3_nt	cdr3_aa
-	TRBV2	TRBJ2-7	-	TGTGCCAGCGGGTTCTTACAGGGGGCGGGGGGCTACGAGCAGTACTTC	CASGFLQGAGGYEQYF
TRBD2	TRBV7-2	TRBJ2-5	-	TGTGCCAGCAGCTCGGCTAGCGGGAGTTCGAGAGAGACCCAGTACTTC	CASSSASGSSRETQYF
-	TRBV6-5	TRBJ2-7	-	TGTGCCAGCAGTTACGCCCAGGGGGGCTCCTACGAGCAGTACTTC	CASSYAQGGSYEQYF
-	TRBV7-9	TRBJ1-5	-	TGTGTCAGCAGCTTCGAAGCCAGGGGCGTTAGGCAGCCCCAGCATTTT	CVSSFEARGVRQPQHF
TRBD2	TRBV9	TRBJ2-5	-	TGTGCCAGCAGCGAGGGACTAGCGGGAACGTACCAAGAGACCCAGTACTTC	CASSEGLAGTYQETQYF
-	TRBV5-1	TRBJ1-1	-	TGCGCCAGCAGCTTGGCCAAGGGGGCTGAAGCTTTCTTT	CASSLAKGAEAFF
-	TRBV27	TRBJ2-7	-	TGTGCCAGCAGTTTATCAGCGGGCCGGGCCTACGAGCAGTACTTC	CASSLSAGRAYEQYF
-	TRBV28	TRBJ1-4	-	TGTGCCAGCATCCCCTCCGGAGGGGAATTTGAAAAACTGTTTTTT	CASIPSGGEFEKLFF
TRBD2	TRBV5-1	TRBJ2-3	-	TGCGCCAGCAGACCTGACGGGACTAGTTTTGATACGCAGTATTTT	CASRPDGTSFDTQYF
TRBD1	TRBV23-1	TRBJ1-2	-	TGCGCCAGCATTATTTACCGGGACAGGGCGGGTGGCTACACCTTC	CASIIYRDRAGGYTF
-	TRBV6-5	TRBJ2-7	-	TGTGCCAGCAGTTTTGGGCCGGGGTCCTACGAGCAGTACTTC	CASSFGPGSYEQYF
-	TRBV5-1	TRBJ2-2	-	TGCGCCAGCAGCTTGCGGCTTGAGGGAACCGGGGAGCTGTTTTTT	CASSLRLEGTGELFF
TRBD2	TRBV19	TRBJ2-3	few	TGTGCCAGTAGTATGCCTAGCGGGAGCACAGATACGCAGTATTTT	CASSMPSGSTDTQYF
TRBD2	TRBV7-2	TRBJ2-1	-	TGTGCCAGCAGCTTAAGACTAGCGGGATTCAACAATGAGCAGTTCTTC	CASSLRLAGFNNEQFF
-	TRBV5-4	TRBJ2-5	-	TGTGCCAGCAGCTCCCGAGAGACATACCAAGAGACCCAGTACTTC	CASSSRETYQETQYF
-	TRBV21-1	TRBJ1-5	-	TGTGCCAGCAGCAAAGCGGGACAGACTATCAATCAGCCCCAGCATTTT	CASSKAGQTINQPQHF
TRBD1	TRBV11-2	TRBJ2-5	-	TGTGCCAGCAGCCCCTCCTGGACAGGGGGAGGAGAGACCCAGTACTTC	CASSPSWTGGGETQYF
-	TRBV19	TRBJ2-7	-	TGTGCCAGTAGTATAGGGTGGAGGGACGAGCAGTACTTC	CASSIGWRDEQYF
-	TRBV7-3	TRBJ1-1	-	TGTGCCAGCAGCACCGGGATTTTCACTGAAGCTTTCTTT	CASSTGIFTEAFF
TRBD2	TRBV29-1	TRBJ2-1	-	TGCAGCGTTGAACTAGCGGGAGATTTGGGTGAGCAGTTCTTC	CSVELAGDLGEQFF
TRBD1	TRBV6-5	TRBJ2-1	-	TGTGCCAGCAGCCGGGGGACAGGGGGGATCAATGAGCAGTTCTTC	CASSRGTGGINEQFF
-	TRBV5-4	TRBJ2-3	-	TGTGCCAGCAGCTTGGCCGGTCCTCGCACAGATACGCAGTATTTT	CASSLAGPRTDTQYF
-	TRBV12-5	TRBJ1-2	-	TGTGCTAGTGGTTTTTCGGACAGCTATGGCTACACCTTC	CASGFSDSYGYTF
-	TRBV7-3	TRBJ2-3	-	TGTGCCAGCAGTGGAGCGGGCCCCACAGATACGCAGTATTTT	CASSGAGPTDTQYF
-	TRBV7-9	TRBJ2-7	-	TGTGCCAGCAGCTCCCTCTACGAGCAGTACTTC	CASSSLYEQYF
-	TRBV7-9	TRBJ1-1	once	TGTGCCAGCAGCTTAGGGCAGAACACTGAAGCTTTCTTT	CASSLGQNTEAFF
-	TRBV5-6	TRBJ2-5	few	TGTGCCAGCAGCTTGCCACAAGAGACCCAGTACTTC	CASSLPQETQYF
-	TRBV9	TRBJ2-1	-	TGTGCCAGCAGCCCCCAGGGTCTGGGCAATGAGCAGTTCTTC	CASSPQGLGNEQFF
TRBD1	TRBV19	TRBJ1-3	-	TGTGCCAGTAGTACCTCGGGACAGGGAGCTGGAAACACCATATATTTT	CASSTSGQGAGNTIYF
TRBD2	TRBV30	TRBJ2-1	-	TGTGCCTGGAGTACTAGCGGGATGTACAATGAGCAGTTCTTC	CAWSTSGMYNEQFF
-	TRBV6-5	TRBJ1-1	-	TGTGCCAGCAGTTTCCTGGACAGTTCGACTGAAGCTTTCTTT	CASSFLDSSTEAFF
-	TRBV11-2	TRBJ1-1	-	TGTGCCAGCAGCTTATCAAGGGGGACGATTGAAGCTTTCTTT	CASSLSRGTIEAFF
TRBD1	TRBV5-6	TRBJ1-1	-	TGTGCCAGCAGCTATGACAGGGACACTGAAGCTTTCTTT	CASSYDRDTEAFF
-	TRBV19	TRBJ2-3	-	TGTGCCAGTACCCCCACTTGGAGCGGGACAGATACGCAGTATTTT	CASTPTWSGTDTQYF
TRBD1	TRBV7-6	TRBJ2-2	once	TGTGCCAGCAGCCTAACGACAGGGGGTCAGAACACCGGGGAGCTGTTTTTT	CASSLTTGGQNTGELFF
TRBD1	TRBV14	TRBJ1-2	-	TGTGCCAGCAGCCAAGAGACAGGGCTTTATGGCTACACCTTC	CASSQETGLYGYTF
TRBD1	TRBV11-2	TRBJ1-1	-	TGTGCCAGCAGCAGCACAGGGGCTGGGAACACTGAAGCTTTCTTT	CASSSTGAGNTEAFF
-	TRBV10-3	TRBJ2-3	-	TGTGCCATCAGTGCGGAGGCGGGCACAGATACGCAGTATTTT	CAISAEAGTDTQYF
TRBD1	TRBV7-2	TRBJ2-7	-	TGTGCCAGCAGCTTAGCAACAGGGGGCACCTACGAGCAGTACTTC	CASSLATGGTYEQYF
-	TRBV5-1	TRBJ1-4	-	TGCGCCAGCAGCTTGGCAGGGATAAAAGAAAAACTGTTTTTT	CASSLAGIKEKLFF
TRBD1	TRBV4-2	TRBJ2-7	-	TGTGCCAGCAGCCCTCAGGGGGACACCTCCTACGAGCAGTACTTC	CASSPQGDTSYEQYF
-	TRBV5-1	TRBJ2-1	-	TGCGCCAGCAGCTTGGTCGCGGGGAGCTCCTACAATGAGCAGTTCTTC	CASSLVAGSSYNEQFF
TRBD2	TRBV27	TRBJ2-1	-	TGTGCCAGCATGGGAATAGCGGGCGGCTCCTACAATGAGCAGTTCTTC	CASMGIAGGSYNEQFF
-	TRBV4-1	TRBJ2-3	-	TGCGCCAGCAGCCCTAGCTTCCAAAGCACAGATACGCAGTATTTT	CASSPSFQSTDTQYF
TRBD2	TRBV12-5	TRBJ2-7	-	TGTGCTAGTGGTTTGGTACGGGTGTTTTCGGACACCGATAGCGGGAGGGCAGTAGAGCAGTACTTC	CASGLVRVFSDTDSGRAVEQYF
-	TRBV5-8	TRBJ2-5	-	TGTGCCAGCAGCAAGCGGACGGTCCAAGAGACCCAGTACTTC	CASSKRTVQETQYF
-	TRBV4-1	TRBJ1-4	once	TGCGCCAGCAGCCAACCCAGGGTAGGGCGAAAACTGTTTTTT	CASSQPRVGRKLFF
TRBD2	TRBV7-2	TRBJ2-1	-	TGTGCCAGCAGCAGGACTAGCGGGATGACATCCTACAATGAGCAGTTCTTC	CASSRTSGMTSYNEQFF
-	TRBV5-6	TRBJ2-1	-	TGTGCCAGCAGCTTCCGGGACTTGAAACGTAATGAGCAGTTCTTC	CASSFRDLKRNEQFF
-	TRBV7-9	TRBJ1-1	-	TGTGCCAGCAGCTTAGAAGACAGGCTGCATGAAGCTTTCTTT	CASSLEDRLHEAFF
TRBD1	TRBV5-1	TRBJ1-1	-	TGCGCCAGCAGCCTTACAGGGGAGAGCACTGAAGCTTTCTTT	CASSLTGESTEAFF
-	TRBV30	TRBJ1-5	-	TGTGCCTGGAGTGGCCAGAGCAATCAGCCCCAGCATTTT	CAWSGQSNQPQHF
TRBD1	TRBV5-4	TRBJ2-1	once	TGTGCCAGCAGCTTCTCAGGGGGCAACTACAATGAGCAGTTCTTC	CASSFSGGNYNEQFF
TRBD2	TRBV5-4	TRBJ2-1	-	TGTGCCAGCGGCCGAGCGGGGCGTTGGGTCTTC	CASGRAGRWVF
TRBD2	TRBV11-2	TRBJ2-7	-	TGTGCCAGCAGCTACGCAGGGACTAGCGGGAGGGGCGAGTACTTC	CASSYAGTSGRGEYF